This TCR beta chain originates from a study of technical replicates of blood from several donors (dated by TCRdb to between 2016 and 2019). Libraries were constructed by the immunoSEQ multiplex PCR assay. Entries here come from immuneACCESS through TCRdb and include only in-frame sequences with V and J called. Some clones fail to appear in such tables; in the studies checked, an unresolved V gene covers under half of the shortfall, and the cause of the remainder is unknown. For this sample the table gives about 88,000 clones, of which around 94% were detected only once. Jointly, the top ten make up about 0.23% of the sample. A word on this clone: This clone's antigen is unknown. Qualities for individual bases were not recorded, and no much larger clone is one base off.

The source material was T cells isolated from PBMCs. The sequence was collected from a human donor in good health.

The DNA sequence is given as TGTGCCATCAGTGAGTCGGATGACGGGGAAGAGACCCAGTACTTC. Its protein product is CAISESDDGEETQYF. This sequence uses TRBV10-3 and TRBJ2-5; the D region possibly corresponds to TRBD2 (5 bases align). Trimming at the junction amounts to 0 bases on V and 3 bases on J, and the germline ends lie 11 bases apart. Inclusive of the bounding cysteine and phenylalanine, the CDR3 is 15 residues long. The only DNA kept is the CDR3, 45 bases in frame from the first base. The germline V gene provides CDR1 ENHRY and CDR2 SYGVKD.